In this sample, the clone carrying this TCR beta chain turned up a few times. Following RNA extraction, reverse transcription yielded cDNA that acted as the sequencing template. Clones were sequenced by immunoSEQ multiplex PCR, and TCRdb holds only the in-frame ones, with some missing. The profile shows approximately 200,000 clones, 43% of them singletons. This sample was included in a study of CD8+ T cells in alopecia areata. Treatment here: oral pan-JAK inhibitor, 5-10 mg twice daily. The TCR was taken from a human donor with alopecia areata. The source was CD4+ T cells sorted from blood, collected between weeks 36 and 40, from a patient treated with tofacitinib.

The CDR3 is CASSSTGTIGNEQFF. The CDR3 DNA is TGCGCCAGCAGCTCCACAGGTACAATTGGCAATGAGCAGTTCTTC. The V call is TRBV5-1, the J call TRBJ2-1; perhaps TRBD1 as D (5 bases). V was trimmed by 3 bases and J by 6 bases, leaving 16 bases between them. CDR3 size: 15 residues. Germline values: CDR1 SGHRS, CDR2 YFSETQ.